What follows is one TCR beta chain and its context. The antigen is undetermined. V was clipped by 2 bases and J by 0 bases, with 8 bases between them. Germline V gene lookup returns CDR1 SNHLY and CDR2 FYNNEI. The CDR3 consists of 15 residues. This sample was included in a study of radiation and T cells in renal cell carcinoma. General observations from the study: In blood, top tumor clones expanded by 2 weeks, shrinking by 4.

Time point denoted: blood 2 weeks post-SBRT. Stated treatment: 15 Gy SBRT to primary tumor, nephrectomy 4 weeks later. After SBRT, blood was collected at 2 and 4 weeks, plus baseline. The patient's renal cell carcinoma had clear cell pathology. Repertoires were generated with immunoSEQ multiplex PCR, while TCRdb's copy carries only in-frame clones and drops some. Of 100,000 to 150,000 clones listed, 81% were seen once; the top ten hold around 6.1%. This receptor was taken from a man aged 50-59 years with renal cell carcinoma. This material consisted of blood, taken from a patient whose treatment included radiotherapy and nephrectomy. V usage is TRBV2 and J usage is TRBJ1-3; D uncertain. The CDR3 DNA reads as TGTGCCAGCAGTGAAACCGGATTCTCTGGAAACACCATATATTTT. As protein: CASSETGFSGNTIYF.